Listed below are T cell receptor beta chains from one sample, sequenced in a study of OX40 agonist ivuxolimab in advanced cancers. The table came from immunoSEQ multiplex PCR; TCRdb's copy has only in-frame clones and leaves some out. The sample lists 60,000 or so clones, around 84% occurring once. The sample here was CD4+ or CD8+ T cells sorted from blood, taken in a trial of the OX40 agonist ivuxolimab. The receptor source for this set is an adult with an advanced solid tumor such as melanoma, head and neck, liver or kidney cancer. The CDR3 runs from the conserved cysteine through the conserved F or W. A D gene is named only where the DNA matches it firmly. Clone size appears in some rows only: once, few, many, or a class for an expanded clone.

NA	TRBV20-1	NA	TRBJ2-7	CSAQELYEQYF	TGCAGTGCCCAGGAGCTCTACGAGCAGTACTTC
NA	TRBV7-2	few	TRBJ1-1	CASSLDLFMNTEAFF	TGTGCCAGCAGCCTGGATCTATTCATGAACACTGAAGCTTTCTTT
TRBD1	TRBV27	NA	TRBJ2-3	CASRGDSYFTDTQYF	TGTGCCAGCAGGGGGGACAGCTATTTCACAGATACGCAGTATTTT
NA	TRBV4-1	NA	TRBJ2-3	CASSQNRVDTQYF	TGCGCCAGCAGCCAAAACAGGGTGGATACGCAGTATTTT
NA	TRBV6-1	NA	TRBJ2-3	CASSEGWTSTDTQYF	TGTGCCAGCAGTGAAGGGTGGACTAGCACAGATACGCAGTATTTT
NA	TRBV5-1	NA	TRBJ1-4	CASSPEGVGKLFF	TGCGCCAGCAGCCCGGAAGGGGTCGGAAAACTGTTTTTT
TRBD1	TRBV15	NA	TRBJ1-2	CATSRETGGAFYGYTF	TGTGCCACCAGCAGAGAGACAGGGGGCGCTTTCTATGGCTACACCTTC
NA	TRBV19	NA	TRBJ2-7	CASSNRAFDEQYF	TGTGCCAGTAGTAACAGGGCGTTCGACGAGCAGTACTTC
TRBD1	TRBV11-2	NA	TRBJ2-2	CASSQAGQANTGELFF	TGTGCCAGCAGCCAGGCTGGACAGGCGAACACCGGGGAGCTGTTTTTT
TRBD1	TRBV6-5	NA	TRBJ2-7	CASSYPGQGHEQYF	TGTGCCAGCAGTTACCCGGGACAGGGCCACGAGCAGTACTTC
NA	TRBV2	NA	TRBJ2-1	CASSALVPRGNEQFF	TGTGCCAGCAGCGCTCTGGTCCCCCGGGGCAATGAGCAGTTCTTC
TRBD1	TRBV5-1	NA	TRBJ1-1	CASSPGTATLLGHEAFF	TGCGCCAGCAGCCCGGGGACAGCTACACTCTTGGGCCATGAAGCTTTCTTT
NA	TRBV5-1	NA	TRBJ2-3	CASSLGATLLTDTQYF	TGCGCCAGCAGCTTGGGGGCGACACTACTCACAGATACGCAGTATTTT
TRBD1	TRBV6-5	once	TRBJ2-7	CASSLWTGTNYEQYF	TGTGCCAGCAGCTTGTGGACAGGTACAAACTACGAGCAGTACTTC
NA	TRBV11-1	NA	TRBJ1-3	CASSSPRGSLSSGNTIYF	TGTGCCAGCAGCTCCCCAAGGGGCAGCCTGTCCTCTGGAAACACCATATATTTT
TRBD1	TRBV7-7	NA	TRBJ2-5	CASSSRDSKQETQYF	TGTGCTAGCAGTTCTCGGGACAGCAAACAAGAGACCCAGTACTTC
NA	TRBV28	few	TRBJ1-4	CASSLSISRINEKLFF	TGTGCCAGCAGTCTATCCATATCACGGATTAATGAAAAACTGTTTTTT
NA	TRBV11-2	few	TRBJ1-1	CASSQDYTEAFF	TGTGCCAGCAGTCAAGACTACACTGAAGCTTTCTTT
NA	TRBV14	NA	TRBJ1-2	CASSQVGSYGYTF	TGTGCCAGCAGCCAAGTCGGGAGCTATGGCTACACCTTC
TRBD1	TRBV2	few	TRBJ2-2	CASSETGGVTGELFF	TGTGCCAGCAGTGAGACAGGGGGAGTCACCGGGGAGCTGTTTTTT
NA	TRBV4-2	NA	TRBJ1-1	CASSWPGDHTEAFF	TGTGCCAGCAGCTGGCCGGGGGATCACACTGAAGCTTTCTTT
TRBD1	TRBV5-1	NA	TRBJ2-7	CASSPGTGAYEQYF	TGCGCCAGCAGCCCCGGGACAGGCGCCTACGAGCAGTACTTC
NA	TRBV7-3	few	TRBJ2-1	CASSLRGYNEQFF	TGTGCCAGCAGCTTAAGGGGGTACAATGAGCAGTTCTTC
NA	TRBV7-2	NA	TRBJ2-4	CASSLDFKNIQYF	TGTGCCAGCAGCTTAGATTTTAAAAACATTCAGTACTTC
NA	TRBV6-1	NA	TRBJ2-4	CASRLLGARNIQYF	TGTGCCAGCAGACTACTAGGGGCGAGGAACATTCAGTACTTC
NA	TRBV5-1	once	TRBJ2-5	CASRWGAAGKQETQYF	TGCGCCAGCAGGTGGGGGGCGGCGGGGAAGCAAGAGACCCAGTACTTC
TRBD1	TRBV6-5	NA	TRBJ1-1	CASSTPRQGAPEAFF	TGTGCCAGCAGTACTCCAAGACAGGGGGCGCCTGAAGCTTTCTTT
NA	TRBV9	NA	TRBJ1-1	CASSPHPVALGTEAFF	TGTGCCAGCAGCCCTCACCCCGTTGCCTTAGGCACTGAAGCTTTCTTT
NA	TRBV4-1	NA	TRBJ2-5	CASSQDPPGQETQYF	TGCGCCAGCAGCCAAGATCCCCCCGGCCAAGAGACCCAGTACTTC
TRBD2	TRBV5-1	NA	TRBJ2-3	CASSLGRRAGADTQYF	TGCGCCAGCAGCTTGGGTCGCAGGGCGGGAGCAGATACGCAGTATTTT
TRBD1	TRBV29-1	NA	TRBJ1-2	CSVEGRGLYGYTF	TGCAGCGTTGAAGGCAGGGGGCTCTATGGCTACACCTTC
NA	TRBV27	NA	TRBJ2-3	CASSQSYTDTQYF	TGTGCCAGCAGTCAAAGTTACACAGATACGCAGTATTTT
NA	TRBV5-6	NA	TRBJ2-7	CASSHDRFYEQYF	TGTGCCAGCAGCCACGACAGGTTCTACGAGCAGTACTTC
TRBD1	TRBV6-5	NA	TRBJ2-3	CASSGRTGYTDTQYF	TGTGCCAGCAGTGGACGGACAGGGTACACAGATACGCAGTATTTT
NA	TRBV5-1	NA	TRBJ1-4	CASGNPGSPGEKLFF	TGCGCCAGCGGGAACCCGGGCTCTCCTGGAGAAAAACTGTTTTTT
NA	TRBV6-6	NA	TRBJ1-5	CASSPAVGSQHF	TGTGCCAGCAGTCCGGCCGTTGGCAGCCAGCATTTT
NA	TRBV28	NA	TRBJ2-7	CASSPPTPTGREQYF	TGTGCCAGCAGCCCACCTACCCCCACCGGCCGCGAGCAGTACTTC
NA	TRBV11-2	NA	TRBJ2-7	CASSLGTREYF	TGTGCCAGCAGCTTAGGGACGAGGGAGTACTTC
TRBD1	TRBV11-2	NA	TRBJ1-1	CASSPWTGGGNTEAFF	TGTGCCAGCAGCCCTTGGACAGGGGGCGGGAACACTGAAGCTTTCTTT
NA	TRBV18	NA	TRBJ2-7	CASSPGTTSYEQYF	TGTGCCAGCTCACCAGGGACCACCTCCTACGAGCAGTACTTC
NA	TRBV27	once	TRBJ1-6	CASSQRTELSYNSPLHF	TGTGCCAGCAGTCAACGGACGGAGCTCTCCTATAATTCACCCCTCCACTTT
NA	TRBV5-5	NA	TRBJ2-2	CASSRVLGVVGELFF	TGTGCCAGCAGCCGCGTATTAGGGGTTGTCGGGGAGCTGTTTTTT